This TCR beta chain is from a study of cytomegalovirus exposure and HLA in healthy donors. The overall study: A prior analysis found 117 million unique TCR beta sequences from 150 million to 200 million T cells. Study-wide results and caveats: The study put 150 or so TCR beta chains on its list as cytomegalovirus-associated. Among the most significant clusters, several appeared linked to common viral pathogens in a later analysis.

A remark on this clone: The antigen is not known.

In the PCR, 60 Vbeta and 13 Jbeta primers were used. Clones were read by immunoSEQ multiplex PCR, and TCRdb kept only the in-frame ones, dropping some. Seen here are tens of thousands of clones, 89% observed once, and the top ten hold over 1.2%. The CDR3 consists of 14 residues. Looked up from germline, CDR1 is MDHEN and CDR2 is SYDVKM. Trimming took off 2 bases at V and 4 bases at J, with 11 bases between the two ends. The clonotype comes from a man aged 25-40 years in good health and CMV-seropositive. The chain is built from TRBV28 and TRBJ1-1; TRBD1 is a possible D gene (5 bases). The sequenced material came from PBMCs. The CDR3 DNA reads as TGTGCCAGCAGTTTAGGGGGGGTTCGCACTGAAGCTTTCTTT. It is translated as CASSLGGVRTEAFF.